This is a list of T cell receptor beta chains from one sample in a study of T cell changes during pregnancy in multiple sclerosis. The table came from immunoSEQ multiplex PCR; TCRdb's copy has only in-frame clones and leaves some out. This table has around 61,000 clones, around 91% appearing once. This specimen consisted of peripheral blood, obtained in the third trimester of pregnancy. These receptors were taken from a female donor in good health, enrolled as a control in a pregnancy study. Each CDR3 is given with its conserved first and last residue. Each record gives: D gene, V gene, CDR3 length, clone size, J gene, CDR3 protein, CDR3 DNA. The D gene is left open where the match is weak. Not every row has a clone size; where given, it reads once, few, many or a size class.

D gene: -; V gene: TRBV18; CDR3 length: 13; clone size: -; J gene: TRBJ1-2; CDR3 protein: CASSPSPGRASTF; CDR3 DNA: TGTGCCAGCTCACCATCTCCGGGCAGGGCAAGCACCTTC
D gene: -; V gene: TRBV6-5; CDR3 length: 13; clone size: -; J gene: TRBJ1-2; CDR3 protein: CASQRSGNYGYTF; CDR3 DNA: TGTGCCAGCCAGCGGTCTGGGAACTATGGCTACACCTTC
D gene: -; V gene: TRBV27; CDR3 length: 14; clone size: -; J gene: TRBJ2-5; CDR3 protein: CASSPGRGVQTQYF; CDR3 DNA: TGTGCCAGCAGCCCCGGCAGGGGTGTACAGACCCAGTACTTC
D gene: TRBD2; V gene: TRBV2; CDR3 length: 15; clone size: -; J gene: TRBJ2-3; CDR3 protein: CASRASGGGTDTQYF; CDR3 DNA: TGTGCCAGCAGGGCTAGCGGGGGGGGCACAGATACGCAGTATTTT
D gene: -; V gene: TRBV7-6; CDR3 length: 14; clone size: -; J gene: TRBJ1-4; CDR3 protein: CASSPGGDVGKLFF; CDR3 DNA: TGTGCCAGCAGCCCTGGTGGAGATGTGGGAAAACTGTTTTTT
D gene: -; V gene: TRBV11-1; CDR3 length: 12; clone size: -; J gene: TRBJ1-1; CDR3 protein: CASRGEVTEAFF; CDR3 DNA: TGTGCCAGCAGAGGCGAGGTCACTGAAGCTTTCTTT
D gene: -; V gene: TRBV9; CDR3 length: 16; clone size: -; J gene: TRBJ1-4; CDR3 protein: CASSVTGGGHNEKLFF; CDR3 DNA: TGTGCCAGCAGCGTAACCGGGGGGGGCCATAATGAAAAACTGTTTTTT
D gene: -; V gene: TRBV21-1; CDR3 length: 14; clone size: once; J gene: TRBJ1-2; CDR3 protein: CASGGQRTNYGYTF; CDR3 DNA: TGTGCCAGCGGGGGACAGCGAACTAACTATGGCTACACCTTC
D gene: -; V gene: TRBV29-1; CDR3 length: 15; clone size: few; J gene: TRBJ1-1; CDR3 protein: CSVEGQGRGSTEAFF; CDR3 DNA: TGCAGCGTTGAAGGGCAAGGTAGAGGGAGCACTGAAGCTTTCTTT
D gene: -; V gene: TRBV7-2; CDR3 length: 17; clone size: -; J gene: TRBJ1-5; CDR3 protein: CASSYRGGVRPNQPQHF; CDR3 DNA: TGTGCCAGCAGCTATAGGGGTGGGGTGAGACCCAATCAGCCCCAGCATTTT
D gene: -; V gene: TRBV4-3; CDR3 length: 16; clone size: -; J gene: TRBJ1-4; CDR3 protein: CASSQDLNNNLVKLFF; CDR3 DNA: TGCGCCAGCAGCCAAGATCTGAACAATAATTTGGTAAAACTGTTTTTT
D gene: TRBD2; V gene: TRBV7-6; CDR3 length: 16; clone size: -; J gene: TRBJ2-3; CDR3 protein: CASSLGLAGTQDTQYF; CDR3 DNA: TGTGCCAGCAGCTTGGGACTAGCTGGCACACAGGATACGCAGTATTTT
D gene: -; V gene: TRBV4-1; CDR3 length: 18; clone size: -; J gene: TRBJ2-6; CDR3 protein: CASSQTLEAGVGANVLTF; CDR3 DNA: TGCGCCAGCAGCCAGACTCTAGAAGCCGGGGTAGGGGCCAACGTCCTGACTTTC
D gene: TRBD1; V gene: TRBV4-3; CDR3 length: 16; clone size: -; J gene: TRBJ1-6; CDR3 protein: CASSHRAGTGSSPLHF; CDR3 DNA: TGCGCCAGCAGCCACAGAGCCGGGACAGGGAGTTCACCCCTCCACTTT
D gene: TRBD2; V gene: TRBV6-5; CDR3 length: 15; clone size: -; J gene: TRBJ2-2; CDR3 protein: CASIQGGLNTGELFF; CDR3 DNA: TGTGCCAGCATCCAGGGAGGGTTAAACACCGGGGAGCTGTTTTTT
D gene: -; V gene: TRBV19; CDR3 length: 14; clone size: once; J gene: TRBJ1-1; CDR3 protein: CASSIIRDTDEAFF; CDR3 DNA: TGTGCCAGTAGTATTATAAGGGACACAGATGAAGCTTTCTTT
D gene: -; V gene: TRBV30; CDR3 length: 15; clone size: -; J gene: TRBJ1-2; CDR3 protein: CAWTQSGRRFYGYTF; CDR3 DNA: TGTGCCTGGACCCAGTCGGGCAGGAGGTTCTATGGCTACACCTTC
D gene: TRBD1; V gene: TRBV2; CDR3 length: 13; clone size: -; J gene: TRBJ1-4; CDR3 protein: CASRGGQNEKLFF; CDR3 DNA: TGTGCCAGCAGAGGGGGACAGAATGAAAAACTGTTTTTT
D gene: TRBD1; V gene: TRBV6-5; CDR3 length: 14; clone size: -; J gene: TRBJ2-7; CDR3 protein: CASGIGTGTYEQYF; CDR3 DNA: TGTGCCAGCGGGATCGGGACAGGAACCTACGAGCAGTACTTC
D gene: -; V gene: TRBV6-5; CDR3 length: 14; clone size: -; J gene: TRBJ1-5; CDR3 protein: CASSYSRGNQPQHF; CDR3 DNA: TGTGCCAGCAGCTATTCCAGGGGCAATCAGCCCCAGCATTTT
D gene: -; V gene: TRBV6-6; CDR3 length: 13; clone size: -; J gene: TRBJ1-5; CDR3 protein: CATVPDSSQPQHF; CDR3 DNA: TGTGCCACCGTACCCGACAGTAGTCAGCCCCAGCATTTT
D gene: -; V gene: TRBV6-6; CDR3 length: 14; clone size: once; J gene: TRBJ1-1; CDR3 protein: CASSPGLLNTEAFF; CDR3 DNA: TGTGCCAGCAGTCCCGGACTGCTGAACACTGAAGCTTTCTTT
D gene: -; V gene: TRBV18; CDR3 length: 15; clone size: -; J gene: TRBJ2-3; CDR3 protein: CASSLAGISTDTQYF; CDR3 DNA: TGTGCCAGCTCGCTCGCGGGGATTAGCACAGATACGCAGTATTTT
D gene: -; V gene: TRBV28; CDR3 length: 12; clone size: -; J gene: TRBJ2-7; CDR3 protein: CASNDRSYEQYF; CDR3 DNA: TGTGCCAGCAACGACAGGTCCTACGAGCAGTACTTC
D gene: -; V gene: TRBV11-1; CDR3 length: 14; clone size: -; J gene: TRBJ1-1; CDR3 protein: CASSHPTVGTEAFF; CDR3 DNA: TGTGCCAGCAGCCACCCGACAGTAGGCACTGAAGCTTTCTTT
D gene: TRBD1; V gene: TRBV9; CDR3 length: 14; clone size: -; J gene: TRBJ1-4; CDR3 protein: CASSEGQPNEKLFF; CDR3 DNA: TGTGCCAGCAGCGAGGGACAGCCCAATGAAAAACTGTTTTTT
D gene: -; V gene: TRBV7-3; CDR3 length: 12; clone size: -; J gene: TRBJ1-6; CDR3 protein: CASSLGDSPLHF; CDR3 DNA: TGTGCCAGCAGCTTAGGAGATTCACCCCTCCACTTT
D gene: TRBD1; V gene: TRBV28; CDR3 length: 15; clone size: -; J gene: TRBJ1-6; CDR3 protein: CASSPTGGGDSPLHF; CDR3 DNA: TGTGCCAGCAGTCCGACAGGGGGCGGCGATTCACCCCTCCACTTT
D gene: TRBD1; V gene: TRBV10-3; CDR3 length: 14; clone size: -; J gene: TRBJ2-5; CDR3 protein: CATNSGQVQETQYF; CDR3 DNA: TGTGCCACCAACTCAGGACAGGTCCAAGAGACCCAGTACTTC
D gene: -; V gene: TRBV13; CDR3 length: 11; clone size: few; J gene: TRBJ1-1; CDR3 protein: CASRGLGEAFF; CDR3 DNA: TGTGCCAGCAGGGGGCTGGGTGAAGCTTTCTTT
D gene: -; V gene: TRBV15; CDR3 length: 17; clone size: -; J gene: TRBJ2-5; CDR3 protein: CATSRYPGSISMETQYF; CDR3 DNA: TGTGCCACCAGCCGCTACCCTGGGAGCATTTCTATGGAGACCCAGTACTTC
D gene: TRBD1; V gene: TRBV27; CDR3 length: 14; clone size: -; J gene: TRBJ2-7; CDR3 protein: CASSNRQGGYEQYF; CDR3 DNA: TGTGCCAGCAGTAACCGACAGGGGGGCTACGAGCAGTACTTC
D gene: -; V gene: TRBV28; CDR3 length: 12; clone size: -; J gene: TRBJ1-6; CDR3 protein: CASRPAGPPLHF; CDR3 DNA: TGTGCCAGCAGGCCCGCGGGGCCACCCCTCCACTTT
D gene: -; V gene: TRBV4-3; CDR3 length: 15; clone size: -; J gene: TRBJ2-7; CDR3 protein: CASSLNPGGSYEQYF; CDR3 DNA: TGCGCCAGCAGCCTGAACCCCGGGGGATCCTACGAGCAGTACTTC
D gene: TRBD1; V gene: TRBV6-1; CDR3 length: 16; clone size: -; J gene: TRBJ2-7; CDR3 protein: CASSAVPGQGPYEQYF; CDR3 DNA: TGTGCCAGCAGTGCCGTCCCGGGACAGGGTCCCTACGAGCAGTACTTC
D gene: TRBD1; V gene: TRBV2; CDR3 length: 11; clone size: -; J gene: TRBJ2-7; CDR3 protein: CASKGAREQYF; CDR3 DNA: TGTGCCAGCAAGGGGGCGCGAGAGCAGTACTTC
D gene: -; V gene: TRBV29-1; CDR3 length: 11; clone size: -; J gene: TRBJ2-2; CDR3 protein: CSVMDSGELFF; CDR3 DNA: TGCAGCGTTATGGACTCCGGAGAGCTGTTTTTT
D gene: -; V gene: TRBV6-6; CDR3 length: 16; clone size: -; J gene: TRBJ1-2; CDR3 protein: CASVSNSGGRNYGYTF; CDR3 DNA: TGTGCCAGCGTGTCGAACAGCGGGGGGAGGAACTATGGCTACACCTTC
D gene: -; V gene: TRBV13; CDR3 length: 12; clone size: -; J gene: TRBJ1-1; CDR3 protein: CASSLVGREAFF; CDR3 DNA: TGTGCCAGCAGCTTGGTAGGGAGAGAGGCTTTCTTT
D gene: -; V gene: TRBV28; CDR3 length: 14; clone size: once; J gene: TRBJ1-3; CDR3 protein: CASSLDPGGNTIYF; CDR3 DNA: TGTGCCAGCAGTTTAGATCCAGGGGGAAACACCATATATTTT
D gene: -; V gene: TRBV6-6; CDR3 length: 15; clone size: -; J gene: TRBJ1-6; CDR3 protein: CASSVRGGGNSPLHF; CDR3 DNA: TGTGCCAGCAGTGTCCGAGGGGGGGGCAATTCACCCCTCCACTTT
D gene: -; V gene: TRBV5-1; CDR3 length: 12; clone size: -; J gene: TRBJ1-6; CDR3 protein: CASSPLNSPLHF; CDR3 DNA: TGCGCCAGCAGCCCTCTGAATTCACCCCTCCACTTT